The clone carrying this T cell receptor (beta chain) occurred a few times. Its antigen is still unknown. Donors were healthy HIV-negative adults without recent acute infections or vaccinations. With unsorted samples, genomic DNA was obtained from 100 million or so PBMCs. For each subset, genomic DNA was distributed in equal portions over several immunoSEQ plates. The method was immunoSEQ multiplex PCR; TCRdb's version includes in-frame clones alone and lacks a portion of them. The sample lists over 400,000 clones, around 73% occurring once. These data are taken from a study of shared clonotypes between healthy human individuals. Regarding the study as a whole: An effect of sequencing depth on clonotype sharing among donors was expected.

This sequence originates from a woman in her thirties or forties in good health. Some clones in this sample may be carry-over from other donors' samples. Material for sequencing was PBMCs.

The chain's CDR3 is CASSHAIQLNTEAFF. As DNA, the CDR3 is TGCGCCAGCAGCCATGCTATACAGTTGAACACTGAAGCTTTCTTT. The chain uses TRBV4-1 and TRBJ1-1; D uncertain. CDR1 and CDR2 (germline): MGHRA, YSYEKL. Trimming pared 3 bases from V and 0 bases from J, leaving 11 bases between. The CDR3 totals 15 residues.